This TCR beta chain was documented in a study of cytomegalovirus exposure and HLA in healthy donors. Notes on the study in general: Later analysis demonstrated an association between a missense DCLRE1C variant and TCR beta V- and J-gene trimming. Immune exposure data for these donors was limited to CMV serostatus.

About this clone itself: Its antigen remains unidentified.

This CDR3 spans 15 amino acids. V lost 5 bases, J lost 1 base, and 8 bases stayed unmatched. Germline CDR1 reads MDHEN; CDR2 reads SYDVKM. 60 Vbeta and 13 Jbeta primers were used in PCR. Only in-frame clones appear in the TCRdb table, and some are missing; sequencing was by immunoSEQ multiplex PCR. The sample lists approximately 170,000 clones, approximately 71% occurring once. Sequencing was carried out using PBMCs. The TCR comes from a girl between 10 and 17 years old in good health and CMV-seronegative. V and J are TRBV28 and TRBJ2-7; 7 bases align to TRBD1. The CDR3 here is CASSISATGSYEQYF. CDR3 nucleotide sequence: TGTGCCAGCAGTATATCAGCGACAGGGTCCTACGAGCAGTACTTC.